The 9 T cell receptor beta chains below all came from one sample that was sequenced in a study of CXCR3-negative and CXCR3-positive naive CD8 T cells (dated by TCRdb to between 2019 and 2020). Sequencing relied on a NextSeq 550. The Human TCR Profiling Kit (MiLaboratory) was used to make UMI-labeled 5' RACE TRB cDNA libraries. Once TCRdb had reprocessed the reads, it stored one entry per CDR3 protein sequence and supplied no DNA. The sample's table covers approximately 66,000 distinct CDR3 sequences. The top ten clones comprise about 1.5% of the sample. Sequenced sample: naive CXCR3- CD8+ T cells from blood. The label giving this sample's cell subset or site can be read as: CD45RO-CCR7+CD27+CD95- naive CD8+ T cells lacking CXCR3 (TNR3-). These receptors all stem from a human donor in good health. Some clones in this sample may be carry-over from other donors' samples.

This rearrangement joins TRBV19 to TRBJ1-1. The CDR3 runs to 13 residues. The germline V gene encodes CDR1 LNHDA and CDR2 SQIVND (reference sequence). CDR3 sequence reads: CAISGGGLGEAFF.

The rearrangement uses TRBV15 and TRBJ2-3; TCRdb proposes TRBD1, but this gene call is untestable without DNA. CDR3 length: 11 residues. CDR1 LNHNV and CDR2 YYDKDF come from the germline V gene (reference sequence). CDR3 sequence reads: CATSTTGAQYF.

This chain uses TRBV6-2 or TRBV6-3 with TRBJ1-1; without DNA, the TCRdb call of TRBD1 cannot be checked. The CDR3 runs 13 residues. Germline V gene sequence: CDR1 MNHEY, CDR2 SVGEGT. The CDR3: CASSFRDNTEAFF.

By frequency, this clonotype registers medium-sized. J is TRBJ2-3 and V is TRBV29-1; TCRdb selects TRBD2, and the lack of DNA leaves this call unchecked. This CDR3 has 14 amino acids. The V gene's germline CDR1 is SQVTM and CDR2 ANQGSEA. The CDR3 reads CSVPPSGGPDTQYF.

The rearrangement uses TRBV28 and TRBJ1-5; the TCRdb D gene call, TRBD1, has no DNA to confirm it. The CDR3 covers 17 residues. Looked up from germline, CDR1 is MDHEN and CDR2 is SYDVKM. CDR3 loop: CASSLMGAGQGYQPQHF.

The gene calls are TRBV27 and TRBJ2-7; absent DNA, TCRdb's TRBD1 call cannot be checked. The CDR3 totals 14 residues. Germline V gene lookup returns CDR1 MNHEY and CDR2 SMNVEV (reference sequence). The CDR3 is CASRLSKGAYEQYF.

The rearrangement links TRBV27 to TRBJ2-7. CDR3 length: 13 amino acids. Germline CDR1 reads MNHEY; CDR2 reads SMNVEV (reference sequence). CDR3 in amino acids: CASSLSGNYEQYF.

The chain employs TRBV29-1 and TRBJ2-2; the TCRdb call, TRBD2, lacks DNA for checking. This CDR3 spans 16 amino acids. The V gene's germline CDR1 is SQVTM and CDR2 ANQGSEA. The CDR3: CSVEEFSGGDTGELFF.

The chain uses TRBV29-1 and TRBJ1-3. CDR3 size: 14 residues. Germline CDR1 is SQVTM and CDR2 is ANQGSEA. The CDR3 protein is CSVRREGFGDTIYF.